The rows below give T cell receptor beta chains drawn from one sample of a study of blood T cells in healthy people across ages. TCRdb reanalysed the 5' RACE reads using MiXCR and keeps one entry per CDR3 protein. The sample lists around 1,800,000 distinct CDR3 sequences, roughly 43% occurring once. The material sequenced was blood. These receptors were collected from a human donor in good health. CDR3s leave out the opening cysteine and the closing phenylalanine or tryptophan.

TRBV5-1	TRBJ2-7	ASSPPVGTISYEQY
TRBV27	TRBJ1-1	ASSLGIHYPEAF
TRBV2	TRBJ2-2	ASIGLVYSGELF
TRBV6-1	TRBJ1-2	ATRREGSLYSYT
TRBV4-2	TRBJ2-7	ASSQESQGVIYEQY
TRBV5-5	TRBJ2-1	ASSPLFMGSSYNEQF
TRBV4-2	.	VSSQTSTSGEETQY
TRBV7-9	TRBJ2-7	ASSSVSYEQY
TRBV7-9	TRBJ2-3	ASSAPGISTDTQY
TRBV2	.	ASSEPPGQGYEQY
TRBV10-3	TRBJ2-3	AISSGRTSTDTQY
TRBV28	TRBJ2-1	AIGPYNGQF
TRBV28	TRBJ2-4	ATTGGLVAQY
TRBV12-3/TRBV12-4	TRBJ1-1	ASSLAREAEAF
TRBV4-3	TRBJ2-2	ASSQAIGGSNRELF
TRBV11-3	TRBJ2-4	ASSFTIGGQGEIQY
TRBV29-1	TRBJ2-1	SGKGQGYNEQF
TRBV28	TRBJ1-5	ASSDPWQENQPQH
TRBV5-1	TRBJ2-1	ASSPSLTQSYNEQF
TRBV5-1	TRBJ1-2	ASSSGTVTDYGYT
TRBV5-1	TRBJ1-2	ASSPLVLSDGYT
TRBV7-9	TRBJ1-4	ASSLRQGWGDEKLF
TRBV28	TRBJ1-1	ASSLAAGAF
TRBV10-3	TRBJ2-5	AISESRASGDKETQY
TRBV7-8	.	ASSPSGGTQY
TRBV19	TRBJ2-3	ASNPSPGTDTQY
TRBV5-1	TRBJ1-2	ASSLFSADYGYT
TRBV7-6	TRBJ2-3	ASSLTLRSTSTDTQY
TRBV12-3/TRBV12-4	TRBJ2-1	ASSLGDTSRDEQF
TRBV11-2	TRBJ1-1	ASSLPWGRVGTEAF
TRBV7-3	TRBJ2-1	ASSLNSGNEQF
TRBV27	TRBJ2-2	ASSFRSSTGELF
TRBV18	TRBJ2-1	ASSHRDRRGNEQF
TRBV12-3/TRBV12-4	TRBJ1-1	ASSLNTENTEAF
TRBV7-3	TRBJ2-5	ASSASGANNEQY
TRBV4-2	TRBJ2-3	ASSRSQRVDTQY
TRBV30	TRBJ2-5	AWRLPPRETQY
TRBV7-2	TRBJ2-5	ASSLGLSQY
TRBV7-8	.	ASSLIGTVNTYEQY
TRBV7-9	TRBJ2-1	ASSLSGLREDEQF
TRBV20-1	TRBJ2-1	SARDSLSYNEQF
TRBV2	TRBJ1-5	ASSERGAGRINSNQPQH
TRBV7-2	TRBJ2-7	ASSLGGRPTYEQY
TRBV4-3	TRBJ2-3	ASSQGGGEVPQY
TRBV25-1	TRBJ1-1	ASALQGMNTEAF
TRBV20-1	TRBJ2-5	SAKAGVETQY
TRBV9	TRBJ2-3	ASSAGTSGDTQY
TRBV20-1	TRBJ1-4	SASGTGTEKLF
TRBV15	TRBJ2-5	ATSREPIETQY
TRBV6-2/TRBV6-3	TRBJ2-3	ASSYSMYISADTQY
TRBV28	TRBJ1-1	ASTTLGGIRTEAF
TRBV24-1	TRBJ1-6	ATSDSVGNSPLH
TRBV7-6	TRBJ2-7	ASSLGSGGPYEQY